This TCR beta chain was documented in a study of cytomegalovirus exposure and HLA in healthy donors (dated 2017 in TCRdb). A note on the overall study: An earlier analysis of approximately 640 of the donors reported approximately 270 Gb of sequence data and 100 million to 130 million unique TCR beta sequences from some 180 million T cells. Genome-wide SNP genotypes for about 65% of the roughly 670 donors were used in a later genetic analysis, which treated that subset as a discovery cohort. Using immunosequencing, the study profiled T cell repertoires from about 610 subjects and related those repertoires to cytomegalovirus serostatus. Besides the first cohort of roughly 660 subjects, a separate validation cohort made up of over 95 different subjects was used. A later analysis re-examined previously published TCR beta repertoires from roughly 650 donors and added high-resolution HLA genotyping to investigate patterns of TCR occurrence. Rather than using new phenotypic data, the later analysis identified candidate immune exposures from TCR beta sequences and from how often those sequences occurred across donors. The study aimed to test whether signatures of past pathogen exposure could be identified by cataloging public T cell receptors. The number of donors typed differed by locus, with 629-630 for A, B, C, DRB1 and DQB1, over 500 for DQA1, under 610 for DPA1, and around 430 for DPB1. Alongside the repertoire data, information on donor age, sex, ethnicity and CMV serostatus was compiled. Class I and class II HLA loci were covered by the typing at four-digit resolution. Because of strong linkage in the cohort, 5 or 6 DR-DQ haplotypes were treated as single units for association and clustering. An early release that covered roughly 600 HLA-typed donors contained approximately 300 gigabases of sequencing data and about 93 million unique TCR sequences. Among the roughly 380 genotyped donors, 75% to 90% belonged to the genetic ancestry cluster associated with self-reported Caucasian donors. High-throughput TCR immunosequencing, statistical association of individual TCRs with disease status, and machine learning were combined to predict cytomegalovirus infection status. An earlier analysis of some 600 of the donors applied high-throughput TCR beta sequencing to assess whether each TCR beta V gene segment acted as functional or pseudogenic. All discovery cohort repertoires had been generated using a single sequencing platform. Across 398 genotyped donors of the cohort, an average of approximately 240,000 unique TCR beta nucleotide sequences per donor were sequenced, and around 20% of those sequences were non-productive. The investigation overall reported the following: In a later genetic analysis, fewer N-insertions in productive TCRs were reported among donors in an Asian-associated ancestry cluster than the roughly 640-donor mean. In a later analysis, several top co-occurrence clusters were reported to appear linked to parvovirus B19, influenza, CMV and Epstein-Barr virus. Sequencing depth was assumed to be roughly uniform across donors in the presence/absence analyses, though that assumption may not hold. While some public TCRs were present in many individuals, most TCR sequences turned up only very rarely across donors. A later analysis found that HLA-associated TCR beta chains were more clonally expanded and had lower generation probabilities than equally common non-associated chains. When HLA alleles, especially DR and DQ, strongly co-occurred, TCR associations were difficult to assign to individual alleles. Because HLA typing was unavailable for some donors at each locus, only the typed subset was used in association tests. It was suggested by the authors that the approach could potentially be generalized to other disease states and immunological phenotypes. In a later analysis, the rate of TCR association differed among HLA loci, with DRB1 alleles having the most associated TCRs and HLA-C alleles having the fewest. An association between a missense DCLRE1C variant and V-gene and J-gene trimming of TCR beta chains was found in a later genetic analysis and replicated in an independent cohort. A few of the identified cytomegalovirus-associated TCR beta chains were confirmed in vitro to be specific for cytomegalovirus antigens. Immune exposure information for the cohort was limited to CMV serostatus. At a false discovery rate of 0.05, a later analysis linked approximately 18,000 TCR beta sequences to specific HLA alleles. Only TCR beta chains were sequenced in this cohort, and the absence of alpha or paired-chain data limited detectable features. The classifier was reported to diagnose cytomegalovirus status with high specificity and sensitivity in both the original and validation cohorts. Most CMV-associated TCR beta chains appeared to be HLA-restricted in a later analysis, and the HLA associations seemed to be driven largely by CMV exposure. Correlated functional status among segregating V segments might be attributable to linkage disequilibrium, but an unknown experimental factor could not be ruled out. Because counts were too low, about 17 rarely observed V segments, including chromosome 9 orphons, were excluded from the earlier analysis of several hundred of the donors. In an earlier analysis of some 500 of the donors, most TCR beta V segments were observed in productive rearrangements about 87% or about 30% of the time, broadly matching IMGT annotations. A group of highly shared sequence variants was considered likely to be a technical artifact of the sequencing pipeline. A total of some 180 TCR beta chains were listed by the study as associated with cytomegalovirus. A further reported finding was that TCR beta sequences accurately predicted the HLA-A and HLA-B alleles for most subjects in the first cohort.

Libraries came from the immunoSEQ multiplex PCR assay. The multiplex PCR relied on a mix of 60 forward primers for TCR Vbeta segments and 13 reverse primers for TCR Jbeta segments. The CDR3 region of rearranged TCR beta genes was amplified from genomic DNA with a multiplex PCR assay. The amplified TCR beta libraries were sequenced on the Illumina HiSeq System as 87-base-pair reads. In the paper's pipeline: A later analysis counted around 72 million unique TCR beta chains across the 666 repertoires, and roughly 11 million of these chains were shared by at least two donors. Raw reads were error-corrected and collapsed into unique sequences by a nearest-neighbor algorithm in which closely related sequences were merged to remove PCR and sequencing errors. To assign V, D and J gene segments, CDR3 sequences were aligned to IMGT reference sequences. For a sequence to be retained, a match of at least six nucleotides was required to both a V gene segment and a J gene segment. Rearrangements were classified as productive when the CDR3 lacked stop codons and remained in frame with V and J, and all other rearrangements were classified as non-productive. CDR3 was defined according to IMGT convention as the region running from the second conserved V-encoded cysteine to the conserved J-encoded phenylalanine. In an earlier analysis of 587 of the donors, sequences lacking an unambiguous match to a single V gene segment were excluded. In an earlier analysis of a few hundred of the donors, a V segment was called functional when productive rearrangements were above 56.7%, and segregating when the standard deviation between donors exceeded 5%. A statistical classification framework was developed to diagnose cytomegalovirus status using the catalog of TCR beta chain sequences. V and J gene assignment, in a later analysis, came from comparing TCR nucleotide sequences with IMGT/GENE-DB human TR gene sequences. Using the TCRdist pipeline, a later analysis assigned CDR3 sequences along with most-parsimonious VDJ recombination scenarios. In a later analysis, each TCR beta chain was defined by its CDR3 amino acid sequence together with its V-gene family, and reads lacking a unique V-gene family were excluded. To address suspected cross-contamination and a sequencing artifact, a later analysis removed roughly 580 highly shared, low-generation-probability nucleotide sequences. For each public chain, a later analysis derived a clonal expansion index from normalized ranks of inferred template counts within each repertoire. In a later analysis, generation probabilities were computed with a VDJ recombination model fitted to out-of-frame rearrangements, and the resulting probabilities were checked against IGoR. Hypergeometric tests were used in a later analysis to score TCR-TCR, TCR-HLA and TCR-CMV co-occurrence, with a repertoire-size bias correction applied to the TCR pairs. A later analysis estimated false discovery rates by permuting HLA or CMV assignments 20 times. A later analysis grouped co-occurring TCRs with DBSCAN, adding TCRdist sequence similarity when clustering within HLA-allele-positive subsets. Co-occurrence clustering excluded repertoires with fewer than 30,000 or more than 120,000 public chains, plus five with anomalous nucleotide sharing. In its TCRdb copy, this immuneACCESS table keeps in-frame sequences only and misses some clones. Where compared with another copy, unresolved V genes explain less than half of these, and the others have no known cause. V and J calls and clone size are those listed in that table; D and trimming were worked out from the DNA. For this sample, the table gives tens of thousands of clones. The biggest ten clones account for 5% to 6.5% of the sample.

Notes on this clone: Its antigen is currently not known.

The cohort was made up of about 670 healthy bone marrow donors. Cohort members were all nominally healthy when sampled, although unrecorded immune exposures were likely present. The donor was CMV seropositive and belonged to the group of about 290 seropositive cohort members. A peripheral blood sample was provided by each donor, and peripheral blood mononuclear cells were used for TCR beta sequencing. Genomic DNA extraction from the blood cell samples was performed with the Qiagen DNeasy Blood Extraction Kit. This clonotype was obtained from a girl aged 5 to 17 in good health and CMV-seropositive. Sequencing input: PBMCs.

The DNA reads as follows: TGCGCCAGCAGCCTCGGGACTAGGGGGGGGGCAGATACGCAGTATTTT. Translated, it gives CASSLGTRGGADTQYF. The chain couples TRBV4-1 to TRBJ2-3, with 8 junctional bases fitting TRBD2. The CDR3 has 16 amino acids, counting the end cysteine and phenylalanine. CDR3 DNA is the only sequence kept; it has 48 bases, read in frame from the first base. After removal of 4 bases from V and 4 bases from J, the junction retains 10 bases not matched to a gene. According to the germline V gene, CDR1 reads MGHRA and CDR2 reads YSYEKL.